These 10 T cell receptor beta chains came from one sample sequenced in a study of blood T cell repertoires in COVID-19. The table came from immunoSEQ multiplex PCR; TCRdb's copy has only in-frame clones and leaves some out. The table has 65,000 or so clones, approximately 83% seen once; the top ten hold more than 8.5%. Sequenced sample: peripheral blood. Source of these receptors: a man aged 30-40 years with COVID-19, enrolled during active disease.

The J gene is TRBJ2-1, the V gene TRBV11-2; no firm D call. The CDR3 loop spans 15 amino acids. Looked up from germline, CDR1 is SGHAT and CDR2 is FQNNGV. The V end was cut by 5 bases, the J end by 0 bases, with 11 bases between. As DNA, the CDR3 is TGTGCCAGCAGCCTTAGTAGCAGCTCCTACAATGAGCAGTTCTTC. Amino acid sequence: CASSLSSSSYNEQFF.

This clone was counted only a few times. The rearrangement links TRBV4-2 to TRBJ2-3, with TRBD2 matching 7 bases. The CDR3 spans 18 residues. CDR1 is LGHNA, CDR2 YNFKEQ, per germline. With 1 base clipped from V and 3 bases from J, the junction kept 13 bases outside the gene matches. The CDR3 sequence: CASSQGSMAGEGTDTQYF. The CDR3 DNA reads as TGTGCCAGCAGCCAAGGGTCCATGGCGGGAGAAGGGACAGATACGCAGTATTTT.

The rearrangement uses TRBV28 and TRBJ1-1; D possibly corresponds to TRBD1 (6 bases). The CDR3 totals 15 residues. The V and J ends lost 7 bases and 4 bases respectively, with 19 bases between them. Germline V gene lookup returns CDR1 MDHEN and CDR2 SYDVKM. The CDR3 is CASTKVGGVGTEAFF. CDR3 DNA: TGTGCCAGCACCAAGGTAGGGGGAGTTGGCACTGAAGCTTTCTTT.

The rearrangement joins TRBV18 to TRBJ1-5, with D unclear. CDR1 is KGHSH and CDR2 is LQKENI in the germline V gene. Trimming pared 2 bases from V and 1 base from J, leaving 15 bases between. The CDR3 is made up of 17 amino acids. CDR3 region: CASSPYEGGGSNQPQHF. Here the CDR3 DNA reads TGTGCCAGCTCACCATACGAGGGCGGAGGGAGCAATCAGCCCCAGCATTTT.

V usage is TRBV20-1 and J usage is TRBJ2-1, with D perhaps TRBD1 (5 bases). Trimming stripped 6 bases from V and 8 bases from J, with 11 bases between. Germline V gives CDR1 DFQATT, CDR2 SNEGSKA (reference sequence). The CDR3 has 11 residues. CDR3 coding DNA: TGCAGTGCGGGGCGTGGGTATGAGCAGTTCTTC. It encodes CSAGRGYEQFF.

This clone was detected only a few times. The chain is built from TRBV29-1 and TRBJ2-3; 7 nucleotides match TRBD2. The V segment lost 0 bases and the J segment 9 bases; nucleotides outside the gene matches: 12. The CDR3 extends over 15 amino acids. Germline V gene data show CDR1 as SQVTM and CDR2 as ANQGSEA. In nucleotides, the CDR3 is TGCAGCGTTGAAGATGCCACTGGGCCCGGGGGGACGCAGTATTTT. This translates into CSVEDATGPGGTQYF.

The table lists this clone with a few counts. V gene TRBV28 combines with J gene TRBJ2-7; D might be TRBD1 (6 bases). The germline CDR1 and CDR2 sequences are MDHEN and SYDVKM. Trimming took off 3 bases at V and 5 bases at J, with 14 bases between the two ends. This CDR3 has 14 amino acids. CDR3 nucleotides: TGTGCCAGCAGTTTCTCACACAGGGCCCACGAGCAGTACTTC. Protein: CASSFSHRAHEQYF. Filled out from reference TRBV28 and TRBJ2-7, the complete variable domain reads DVKVTQSSRYLVKRTGEKVFLECVQDMDHENMFWYRQDPGLGLRLIYFSYDVKMKEKGDIPEGYSVSREKKERFSLILESASTNQTSMYLCASSFSHRAHEQYFGPGTRLTVT.

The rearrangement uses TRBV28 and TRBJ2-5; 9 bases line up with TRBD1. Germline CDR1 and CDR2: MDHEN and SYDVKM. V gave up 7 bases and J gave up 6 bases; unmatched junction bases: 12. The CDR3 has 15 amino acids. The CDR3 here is CASNWDRDRIKTQYF. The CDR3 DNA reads TGTGCCAGCAATTGGGACAGGGACAGAATTAAGACCCAGTACTTC. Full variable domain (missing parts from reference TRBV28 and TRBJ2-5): DVKVTQSSRYLVKRTGEKVFLECVQDMDHENMFWYRQDPGLGLRLIYFSYDVKMKEKGDIPEGYSVSREKKERFSLILESASTNQTSMYLCASNWDRDRIKTQYFGPGTRLLVL.

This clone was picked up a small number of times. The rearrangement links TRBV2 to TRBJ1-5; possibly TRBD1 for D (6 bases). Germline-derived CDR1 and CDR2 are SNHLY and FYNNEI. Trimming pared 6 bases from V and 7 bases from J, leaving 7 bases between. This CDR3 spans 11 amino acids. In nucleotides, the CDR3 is TGTGCCAGCAGCAGGGGACAGCCCCAGCATTTT. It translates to CASSRGQPQHF.

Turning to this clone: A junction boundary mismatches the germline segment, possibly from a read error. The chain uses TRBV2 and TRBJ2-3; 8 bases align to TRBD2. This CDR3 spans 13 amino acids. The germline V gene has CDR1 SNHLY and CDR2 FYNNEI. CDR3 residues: CASSVKRELPPDF. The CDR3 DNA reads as TGTGCCAGCAGCGTGAAGCGGGAGCTCCCACCGGATTTT.